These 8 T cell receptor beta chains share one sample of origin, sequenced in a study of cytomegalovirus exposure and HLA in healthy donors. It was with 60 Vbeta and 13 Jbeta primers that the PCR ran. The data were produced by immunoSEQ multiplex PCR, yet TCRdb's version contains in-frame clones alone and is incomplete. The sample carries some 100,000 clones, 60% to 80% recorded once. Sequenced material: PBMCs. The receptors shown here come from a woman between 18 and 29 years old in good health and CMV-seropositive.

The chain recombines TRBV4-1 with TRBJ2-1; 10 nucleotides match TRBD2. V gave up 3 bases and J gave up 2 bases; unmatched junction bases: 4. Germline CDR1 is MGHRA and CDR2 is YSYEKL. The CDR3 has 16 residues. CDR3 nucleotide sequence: TGCGCCAGCAGCCAGCTGGGACTAGCGACCTACAATGAGCAGTTCTTC. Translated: CASSQLGLATYNEQFF.

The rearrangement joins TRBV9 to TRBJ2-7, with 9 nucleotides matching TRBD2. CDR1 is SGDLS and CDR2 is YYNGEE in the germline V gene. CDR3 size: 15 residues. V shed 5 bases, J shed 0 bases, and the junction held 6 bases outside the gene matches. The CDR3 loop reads CASRASGNLSYEQYF. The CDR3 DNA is TGTGCCAGCAGAGCTAGCGGGAATCTCTCCTACGAGCAGTACTTC.

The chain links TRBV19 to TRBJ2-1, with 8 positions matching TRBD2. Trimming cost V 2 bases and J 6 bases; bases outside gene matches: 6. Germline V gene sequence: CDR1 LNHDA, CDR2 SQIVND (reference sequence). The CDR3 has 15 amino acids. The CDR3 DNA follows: TGTGCCAGTAGTATAACTAGCGGCTATACCAATGAGCAGTTCTTC. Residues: CASSITSGYTNEQFF.

The CDR3 protein is CASSKTLLYSGRSSYEQYF. The DNA of the CDR3 is TGTGCCAGCAGCAAAACGCTCCTCTATAGCGGGAGAAGCTCCTACGAGCAGTACTTC. The rearrangement joins TRBV21-1 to TRBJ2-7; the table's D call, TRBD2, was not checked against the DNA. TRBV21-1 represents a pseudogene. The CDR3 spans 19 residues.

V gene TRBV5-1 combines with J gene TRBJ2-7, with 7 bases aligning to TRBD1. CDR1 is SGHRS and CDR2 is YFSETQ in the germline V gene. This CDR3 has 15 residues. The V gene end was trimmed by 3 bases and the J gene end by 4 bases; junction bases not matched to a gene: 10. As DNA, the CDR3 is TGCGCCAGCAGCTCGGGACAGAGCAACCCGTACGAGCAGTACTTC. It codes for CASSSGQSNPYEQYF.

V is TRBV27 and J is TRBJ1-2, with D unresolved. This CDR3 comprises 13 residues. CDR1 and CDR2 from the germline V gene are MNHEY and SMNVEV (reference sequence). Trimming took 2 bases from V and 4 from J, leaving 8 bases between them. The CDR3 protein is CASSLNTLYGYTF. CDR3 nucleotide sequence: TGTGCCAGCAGTTTAAACACCCTCTATGGCTACACCTTC.

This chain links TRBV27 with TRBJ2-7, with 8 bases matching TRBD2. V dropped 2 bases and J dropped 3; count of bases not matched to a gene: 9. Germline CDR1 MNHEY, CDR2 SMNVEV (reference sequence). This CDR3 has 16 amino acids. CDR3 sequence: CASSLGAGGPFYEQYF. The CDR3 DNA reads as TGTGCCAGCAGTTTAGGCGCGGGAGGACCTTTCTACGAGCAGTACTTC.

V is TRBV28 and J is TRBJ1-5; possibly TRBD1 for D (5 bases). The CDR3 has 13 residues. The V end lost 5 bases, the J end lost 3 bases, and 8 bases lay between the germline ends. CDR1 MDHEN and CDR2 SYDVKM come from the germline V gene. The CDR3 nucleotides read TGTGCCAGCAGTAGACAGCCCAATCAGCCCCAGCATTTT. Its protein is CASSRQPNQPQHF.